The TCR beta chain under discussion was sequenced for a study of blood T cell repertoires in COVID-19. For the study at large: The United States, Italy and Spain supplied acute and convalescent COVID-19 samples. T cells, B-cell-depleted T cells, or PBMCs provided the cDNA or gDNA that served as material.

How the authors handled the data: Using reference gene primer amplification, nucleated cell counts were estimated. Only in-frame clones appear in the TCRdb table, and some are missing; sequencing was by immunoSEQ multiplex PCR. V and J calls and clone size are copied from that table; D and trimming were computed from the DNA. There are about 150,000 clones in the sample; about four fifths occur only once, and about 15% lies in the top ten. V was pared by 8 bases and J by 2 bases, with 16 bases between. CDR3 length: 15 amino acids. Germline V gene sequence: CDR1 MNHEY, CDR2 SMNVEV (reference sequence).

This chain links TRBV27 with TRBJ1-5, with D perhaps TRBD1 (6 bases). The clonotype originates from a woman over 75 with acute or convalescent COVID-19. Sequenced input: peripheral blood. The CDR3 loop reads CASGSMGAGNQPQHF. CDR3 nucleotides: TGTGCCAGCGGCTCCATGGGGGCAGGCAATCAGCCCCAGCATTTT.